A selection of T cell receptor beta chains follows, all from one sample in a study of metastatic and nonmetastatic thyroid tumors. TCRdb reassembled clones from the PCR reads with MiXCR. The sample has 30,000 to 40,000 clones, approximately 15% seen once. The sequenced sample consisted of blood. The receptors derive from a male donor with papillary thyroid cancer or a benign thyroid nodule (not recorded which). Some clones in this sample may be carry-over from other donors' samples. The CDR3 runs from the conserved cysteine through the conserved F or W. D genes are given only for firm matches. A row's size may be missing; if present it is once, few, many or a size class.

v_gene	j_gene	d_gene	abundance	CDR3aa	CDR3nt
TRBV19	TRBJ2-7	TRBD1	many	CASSGRAGQGSYEQYF	TGTGCCAGTAGTGGAAGGGCTGGACAGGGTTCCTACGAGCAGTACTTC
TRBV7-2	TRBJ2-1	TRBD2	many	CASSSRFSGSFSYNEQFF	TGTGCCAGCAGCTCCCGATTTAGCGGGTCCTTCTCCTACAATGAGCAGTTCTTC
TRBV6-1	TRBJ1-5	NA	NA	CASIEGGNQPQHF	TGTGCCAGCATCGAAGGGGGTAATCAGCCCCAGCATTTT
TRBV7-2	TRBJ2-7	TRBD2	many	CASTHASGTYEQYF	TGTGCCAGCACCCATGCTAGCGGAACCTACGAGCAGTACTTC
TRBV10-1	TRBJ2-5	NA	many	CASSRDTQETQYF	TGCGCCAGCAGTCGGGACACCCAAGAGACCCAGTACTTC
TRBV6-7	TRBJ1-5	NA	once	CASSPSGVADQPQHF	TGTGCCAGCAGCCCAAGCGGGGTTGCCGATCAGCCCCAGCATTTT
TRBV6-1	TRBJ1-6	NA	few	CASTLGNLGSPLHF	TGTGCCAGCACCCTAGGGAATCTCGGCTCACCCCTCCACTTT
TRBV5-4	TRBJ2-3	NA	many	CASSPGAGADTQYF	TGTGCCAGCAGCCCCGGAGCTGGGGCAGATACGCAGTATTTT
TRBV28	TRBJ2-7	NA	NA	CASSPMGRGYEQYF	TGTGCCAGCAGTCCGATGGGGCGGGGCTACGAGCAGTACTTT
TRBV12-3/TRBV12-4	TRBJ1-1	NA	many	CASSEKGGAFF	TGTGCCAGCAGTGAAAAGGGAGGAGCTTTCTTT
TRBV11-2	TRBJ2-4	NA	many	CASSLGENIQYF	TGTGCCAGCAGCTTGGGTGAAAACATTCAGTACTTC
TRBV18	TRBJ2-7	NA	NA	CASSRVGTTFSYEQYF	TGTGCCAGCTCACGTGTAGGGACAACCTTCTCCTACGAGCAGTACTTC
TRBV5-1	TRBJ2-7	TRBD1	NA	CASSRRQGAYEQYF	TGCGCCAGCAGCCGGAGACAGGGGGCTTACGAGCAGTACTTT
TRBV5-5	TRBJ2-7	TRBD2	many	CASSLGLAGPYEQYF	TGTGCCAGCAGCTTAGGACTAGCGGGACCCTACGAGCAGTACTTC
TRBV27	TRBJ2-1	NA	many	CASSFGSGYNEQFF	TGTGCCAGCAGTTTCGGGTCCGGCTACAATGAGCAGTTCTTC
TRBV9	TRBJ1-6	NA	once	CASSVSPSGRNSPLHF	TGTGCCAGCAGCGTATCTCCTTCAGGGCGTAATTCACCCCTCCACTTC
TRBV7-9	TRBJ2-2	NA	many	CASSITPGELFF	TGTGCCAGCAGCATCACACCCGGGGAGCTGTTTTTT
TRBV20-1	TRBJ2-1	NA	many	CSASQGGEQFF	TGCAGTGCTTCCCAGGGGGGAGAGCAGTTCTTC
TRBV7-2	TRBJ1-6	TRBD1	NA	CASSPGQGISPLHF	TGTGCCAGCAGCCCGGGACAGGGGATCTCACCCCTCCACTTT
TRBV28	TRBJ2-1	NA	NA	CASSFGGHVSYNEQFF	TGTGCCAGCAGTTTTGGGGGACACGTATCCTACAATGAGCAGTTCTTC
TRBV6-1	TRBJ2-7	TRBD2	many	CASSEEGGGLAGGSYEQYF	TGTGCCAGCAGTGAAGAAGGGGGGGGACTAGCGGGAGGCTCCTACGAGCAGTACTTC
TRBV19	TRBJ1-5	NA	many	CASSISSNQPQHF	TGTGCCAGTAGTATTTCTAGCAATCAGCCCCAGCATTTT
TRBV4-1	TRBJ2-7	NA	many	CASSQDYELRAYEQYF	TGCGCCAGCAGCCAAGACTATGAACTCCGTGCCTACGAGCAGTACTTC
TRBV6-2/TRBV6-3	TRBJ1-1	NA	many	CASSNKENTEAFF	TGTGCCAGCAGCAACAAGGAGAACACTGAAGCTTTCTTT
TRBV5-5	TRBJ1-2	NA	many	CASSLGGFGGYTF	TGTGCCAGCAGCTTGGGAGGCTTTGGAGGCTACACCTTC
TRBV5-5	TRBJ2-7	NA	many	CASSKTNEQYF	TGTGCCAGCAGCAAGACTAACGAGCAGTACTTC
TRBV7-3	TRBJ2-5	TRBD2	many	CASSLGTSFLETQYF	TGTGCCAGCAGCTTAGGGACTAGTTTCCTCGAGACCCAGTACTTC
TRBV5-5	TRBJ2-1	NA	many	CASSLGGLVNEQFF	TGTGCCAGCAGCTTGGGGGGGCTGGTCAATGAGCAGTTCTTC
TRBV7-2	TRBJ1-3	NA	many	CASSRSLFSGSGNTIYF	TGTGCCAGCAGCCGTTCATTATTCTCTGGCTCTGGAAACACCATATATTTT
TRBV29-1	TRBJ2-7	TRBD2	many	CSVEEGAGAGEQYF	TGCAGCGTTGAAGAAGGGGCGGGAGCGGGAGAGCAGTACTTC
TRBV13	TRBJ1-5	NA	many	CASSLGRGQPQHF	TGTGCCAGCAGCTTAGGCCGGGGTCAGCCCCAGCATTTT
TRBV9	TRBJ2-1	NA	many	CASSVDGGPYNEQFF	TGTGCCAGCAGCGTAGATGGGGGCCCCTACAATGAGCAGTTCTTC
TRBV28	TRBJ2-7	NA	few	CARRPGGAGHTNEQYF	TGTGCCAGAAGGCCCGGTGGTGCGGGACATACCAACGAGCAGTACTTC
TRBV6-1	TRBJ2-7	NA	NA	CASSKGGLGAHEQYF	TGTGCCAGCAGCAAGGGCGGGTTGGGGGCCCACGAGCAGTACTTC
TRBV6-2/TRBV6-3	TRBJ2-3	NA	many	CASSRSQDTQYF	TGTGCCAGCAGCAGAAGTCAGGATACGCAGTATTTT
TRBV10-3	TRBJ2-7	NA	many	CAISEIGEQYF	TGTGCCATCAGTGAGATTGGCGAGCAGTACTTC
TRBV29-1	TRBJ2-5	TRBD1	many	CSVDLGRGRETQYF	TGCAGCGTTGACTTGGGCAGGGGGCGGGAGACCCAGTACTTC
TRBV6-1	TRBJ2-7	NA	many	CATEGQYEQYF	TGTGCCACAGAAGGACAGTACGAGCAGTACTTC
TRBV19	TRBJ1-2	NA	many	CASSISGRGSSGYTF	TGTGCCAGTAGTATTTCGGGGAGGGGGTCGAGTGGCTACACCTTC
TRBV7-2	TRBJ1-1	TRBD1	NA	CASSVSGGTTEAFF	TGTGCCAGCAGCGTATCAGGGGGGACCACTGAAGCTTTCTTT